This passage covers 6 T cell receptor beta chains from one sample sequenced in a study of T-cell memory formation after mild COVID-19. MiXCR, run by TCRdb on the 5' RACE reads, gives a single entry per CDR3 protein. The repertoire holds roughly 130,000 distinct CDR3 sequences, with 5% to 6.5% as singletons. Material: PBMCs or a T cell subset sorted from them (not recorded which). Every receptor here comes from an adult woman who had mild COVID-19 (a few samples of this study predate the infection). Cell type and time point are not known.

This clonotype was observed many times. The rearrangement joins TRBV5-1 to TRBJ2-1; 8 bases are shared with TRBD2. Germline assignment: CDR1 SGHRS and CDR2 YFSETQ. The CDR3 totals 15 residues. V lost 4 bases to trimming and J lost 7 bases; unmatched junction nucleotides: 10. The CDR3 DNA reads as TGCGCCAGCAGCCCGCCGGGGGGGGGCCTAAATGAGCAGTTCTTC. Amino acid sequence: CASSPPGGGLNEQFF.

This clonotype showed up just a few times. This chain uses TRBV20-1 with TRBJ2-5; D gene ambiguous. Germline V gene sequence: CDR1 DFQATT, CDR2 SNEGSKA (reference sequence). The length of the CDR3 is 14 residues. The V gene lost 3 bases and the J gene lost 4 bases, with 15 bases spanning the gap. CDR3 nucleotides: TGCAGTGCTAGGCCCCCCAGGCCCGGAGAGACCCAGTACTTC. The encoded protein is CSARPPRPGETQYF.

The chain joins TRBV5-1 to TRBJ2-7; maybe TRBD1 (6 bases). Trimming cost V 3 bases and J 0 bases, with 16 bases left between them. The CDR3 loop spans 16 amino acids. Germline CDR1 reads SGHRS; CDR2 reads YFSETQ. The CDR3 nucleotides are TGCGCCAGCAGCTCGGACGGCAGGGGATACTCCTACGAGCAGTACTTC. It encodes CASSSDGRGYSYEQYF.

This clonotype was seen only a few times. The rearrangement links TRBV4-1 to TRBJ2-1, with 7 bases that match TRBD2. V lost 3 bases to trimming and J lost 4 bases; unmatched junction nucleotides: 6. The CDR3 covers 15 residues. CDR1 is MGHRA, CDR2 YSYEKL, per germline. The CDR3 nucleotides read TGCGCCAGCAGCCAGACCCGGGGAGGGTACAATGAGCAGTTCTTC. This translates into CASSQTRGGYNEQFF.

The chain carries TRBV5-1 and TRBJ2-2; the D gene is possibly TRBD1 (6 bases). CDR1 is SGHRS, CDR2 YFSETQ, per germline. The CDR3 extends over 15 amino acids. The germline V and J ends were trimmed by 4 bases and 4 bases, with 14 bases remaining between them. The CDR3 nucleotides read TGCGCCAGCAGCCAGGGAAGGGACACCACCGGGGAGCTGTTTTTT. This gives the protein CASSQGRDTTGELFF. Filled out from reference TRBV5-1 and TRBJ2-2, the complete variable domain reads KAGVTQTPRYLIKTRGQQVTLSCSPISGHRSVSWYQQTPGQGLQFLFEYFSETQRNKGNFPGRFSGRQFSNSRSEMNVSTLELGDSALYLCASSQGRDTTGELFFGEGSRLTVL.

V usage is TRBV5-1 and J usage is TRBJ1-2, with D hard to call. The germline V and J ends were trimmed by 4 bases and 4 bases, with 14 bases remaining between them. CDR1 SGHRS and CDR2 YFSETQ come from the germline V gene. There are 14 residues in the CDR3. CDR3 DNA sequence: TGCGCCAGCAGCATGGGATCAGAGACCTATGGCTACACCTTC. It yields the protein CASSMGSETYGYTF. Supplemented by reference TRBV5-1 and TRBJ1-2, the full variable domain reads KAGVTQTPRYLIKTRGQQVTLSCSPISGHRSVSWYQQTPGQGLQFLFEYFSETQRNKGNFPGRFSGRQFSNSRSEMNVSTLELGDSALYLCASSMGSETYGYTFGSGTRLTVV.